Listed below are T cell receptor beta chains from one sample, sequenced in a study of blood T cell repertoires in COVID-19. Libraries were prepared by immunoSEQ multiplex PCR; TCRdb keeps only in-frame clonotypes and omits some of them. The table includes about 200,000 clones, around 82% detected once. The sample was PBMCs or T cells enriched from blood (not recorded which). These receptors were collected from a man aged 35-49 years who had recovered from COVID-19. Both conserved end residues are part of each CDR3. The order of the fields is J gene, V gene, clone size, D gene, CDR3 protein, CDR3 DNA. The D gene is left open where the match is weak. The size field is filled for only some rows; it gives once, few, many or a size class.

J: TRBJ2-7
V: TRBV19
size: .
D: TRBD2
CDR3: CASSAPGLARSPYEQYF
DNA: TGTGCCAGTAGTGCCCCGGGACTAGCGAGAAGCCCCTACGAGCAGTACTTC

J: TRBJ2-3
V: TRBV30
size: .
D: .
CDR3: CAFGGTDTQYF
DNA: TGTGCCTTCGGGGGAACAGATACGCAGTATTTT

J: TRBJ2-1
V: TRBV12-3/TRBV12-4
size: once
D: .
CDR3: CASSLQFEQFF
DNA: TGTGCCAGCAGTTTACAGTTTGAGCAGTTCTTC

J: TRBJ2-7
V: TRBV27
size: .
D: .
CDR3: CASTSRVGEQYF
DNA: TGTGCCAGCACCTCCCGGGTCGGCGAGCAGTACTTC

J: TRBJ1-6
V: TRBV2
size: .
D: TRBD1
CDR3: CASREDRVVSPLHF
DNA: TGTGCCAGCAGGGAGGACAGGGTGGTTTCACCCCTCCACTTT

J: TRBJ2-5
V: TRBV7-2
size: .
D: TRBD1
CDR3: CASSKAGGVETQYF
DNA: TGTGCCAGCAGTAAAGCAGGGGGCGTAGAGACCCAGTACTTC

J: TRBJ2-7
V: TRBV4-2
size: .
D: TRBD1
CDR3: CASSQDYRGHYEQYF
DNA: TGTGCCAGCAGCCAAGACTACAGGGGTCACTACGAGCAGTACTTC

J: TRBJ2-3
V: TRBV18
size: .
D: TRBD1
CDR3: CASSPRSEGAVTDTQYF
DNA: TGTGCCAGCTCACCGAGGAGCGAGGGGGCAGTCACAGATACGCAGTATTTT

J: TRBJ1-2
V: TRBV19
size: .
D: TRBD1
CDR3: CASSTLTGGGYGYTF
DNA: TGTGCCAGTAGTACCCTAACAGGGGGCGGCTATGGCTACACCTTC

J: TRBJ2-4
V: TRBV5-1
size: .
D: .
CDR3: CASSLTTGHKNIQYF
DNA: TGCGCCAGCAGCTTGACGACAGGCCACAAAAACATTCAGTACTTC

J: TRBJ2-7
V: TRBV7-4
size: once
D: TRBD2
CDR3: CASVTGLAIYEQYF
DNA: TGTGCCAGCGTCACTGGACTAGCAATCTACGAGCAGTACTTC

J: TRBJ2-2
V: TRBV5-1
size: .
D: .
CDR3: CASSLGLAITGELFF
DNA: TGCGCCAGCAGCTTGGGGCTAGCGATCACCGGGGAGCTGTTTTTT

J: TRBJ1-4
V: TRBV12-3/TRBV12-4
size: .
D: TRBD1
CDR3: CASSPGGTGLFF
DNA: TGTGCCAGCAGTCCAGGGGGGACTGGACTGTTTTTT

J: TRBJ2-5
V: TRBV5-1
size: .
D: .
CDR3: CASSIGSYQETQYF
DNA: TGCGCCAGCAGCATTGGGAGTTACCAAGAGACCCAGTACTTC

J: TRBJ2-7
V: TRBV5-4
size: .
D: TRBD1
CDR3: CASSLDPLPGQGAYEQYF
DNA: TGTGCCAGCAGCTTGGACCCCTTGCCGGGACAGGGGGCATACGAGCAGTACTTC

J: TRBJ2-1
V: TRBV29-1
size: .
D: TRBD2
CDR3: CSAEGLAGGSSHYNEQFF
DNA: TGCAGCGCCGAGGGACTAGCGGGGGGGAGCTCTCACTACAATGAGCAGTTCTTC

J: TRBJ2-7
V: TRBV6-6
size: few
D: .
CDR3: CASSRSYNSYEQYF
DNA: TGTGCCAGCAGTCGATCATACAATTCCTACGAGCAGTACTTC

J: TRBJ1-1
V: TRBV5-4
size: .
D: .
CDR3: CASSLVLQGNTEAFF
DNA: TGTGCCAGCAGCTTGGTGCTACAGGGGAACACTGAAGCTTTCTTT

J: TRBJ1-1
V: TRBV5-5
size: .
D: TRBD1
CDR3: CASSFGTGGTEAFF
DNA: TGTGCCAGCAGCTTCGGGACAGGGGGCACTGAAGCTTTCTTT

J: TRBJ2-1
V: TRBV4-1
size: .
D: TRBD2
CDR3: CASSQVGGYSYNEQFF
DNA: TGCGCCAGCAGCCAAGTCGGGGGGTATTCCTACAATGAGCAGTTCTTC

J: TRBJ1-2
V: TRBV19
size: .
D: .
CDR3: CASSILTTYGYTF
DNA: TGTGCCAGTAGTATCCTGACAACCTATGGCTACACCTTC

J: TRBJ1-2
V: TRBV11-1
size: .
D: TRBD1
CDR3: CASSLGGDRILYGYTF
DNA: TGTGCCAGCAGCTTAGGAGGGGACAGAATTCTCTATGGCTACACCTTC

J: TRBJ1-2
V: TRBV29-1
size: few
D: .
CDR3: CSVEDPAPEVHYGYTF
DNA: TGCAGCGTTGAAGATCCGGCCCCCGAGGTCCACTATGGCTACACCTTC

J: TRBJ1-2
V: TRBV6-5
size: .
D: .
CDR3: CASRGSGPYGYTF
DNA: TGTGCCAGTAGGGGGAGCGGTCCGTATGGCTACACCTTC

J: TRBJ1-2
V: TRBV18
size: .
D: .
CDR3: CASSPPAGFGYTF
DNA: TGTGCCAGCTCACCACCGGCAGGGTTCGGCTACACCTTC

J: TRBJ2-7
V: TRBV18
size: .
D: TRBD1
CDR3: CASSPGGTGTNYEQYF
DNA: TGTGCCAGCTCACCGGGCGGGACAGGGACAAACTACGAGCAGTACTTC

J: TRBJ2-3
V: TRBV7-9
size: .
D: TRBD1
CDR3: CASTARDRRDTQYF
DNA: TGTGCCAGCACCGCCCGGGACAGGAGAGATACGCAGTATTTT

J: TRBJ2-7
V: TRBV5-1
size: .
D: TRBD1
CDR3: CASSNGQGSYEQYF
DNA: TGCGCCAGCAGCAACGGACAGGGCTCCTACGAGCAGTACTTC

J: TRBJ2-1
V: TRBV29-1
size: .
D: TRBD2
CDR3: CSSLAGELNEQFF
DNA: TGCAGCAGCCTAGCGGGGGAATTGAATGAGCAGTTCTTC

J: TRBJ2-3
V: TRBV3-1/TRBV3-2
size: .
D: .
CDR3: CASSQAASITDTQYF
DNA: TGTGCCAGCAGCCAAGCGGCTAGTATCACAGATACGCAGTATTTT

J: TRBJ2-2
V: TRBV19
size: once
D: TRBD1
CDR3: CASSIPRQGTGELFF
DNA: TGTGCCAGTAGTATACCGAGACAGGGAACCGGGGAGCTGTTTTTT

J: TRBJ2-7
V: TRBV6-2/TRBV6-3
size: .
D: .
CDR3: CASSYRNGGEQYF
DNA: TGTGCCAGCAGTTACAGAAATGGAGGGGAGCAGTACTTC

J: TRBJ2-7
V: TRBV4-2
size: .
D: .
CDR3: CASSQAAGHEQYF
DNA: TGTGCCAGCAGCCAAGCGGCAGGCCACGAGCAGTACTTC

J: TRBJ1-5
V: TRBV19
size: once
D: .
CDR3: CASSIPGSDTAPQHF
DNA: TGTGCCAGTAGTATACCGGGATCAGACACGGCGCCCCAGCATTTT

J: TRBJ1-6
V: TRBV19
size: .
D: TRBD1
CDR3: CATRDRENSPLHF
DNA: TGTGCCACCCGGGACAGGGAAAATTCACCCCTCCACTTT

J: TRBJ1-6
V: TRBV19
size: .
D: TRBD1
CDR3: CASSSGPWDRGPSYNSPLHF
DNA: TGTGCCAGTAGTAGCGGGCCTTGGGACAGGGGGCCCTCCTATAATTCACCCCTCCACTTT

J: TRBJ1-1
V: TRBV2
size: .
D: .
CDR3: CASSQGGKPEAFF
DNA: TGTGCCAGCAGCCAGGGTGGAAAACCTGAAGCTTTCTTT

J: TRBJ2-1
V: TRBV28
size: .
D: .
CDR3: CASSFYEQFF
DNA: TGTGCCAGCAGTTTCTATGAGCAGTTCTTC

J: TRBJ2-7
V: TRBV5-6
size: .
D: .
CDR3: CASTPTAGIYYEQYF
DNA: TGTGCCAGCACCCCGACGGCAGGGATTTACTACGAGCAGTACTTC

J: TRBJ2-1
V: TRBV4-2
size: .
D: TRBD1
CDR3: CASRKGDRGHEQFF
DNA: TGTGCCAGCAGAAAAGGGGACAGGGGGCATGAGCAGTTCTTC

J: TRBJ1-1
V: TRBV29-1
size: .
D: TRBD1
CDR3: CSVEGQGKNTEAFF
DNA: TGCAGCGTGGAAGGACAGGGGAAGAACACTGAAGCTTTCTTT

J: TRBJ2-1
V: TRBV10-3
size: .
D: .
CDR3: CAIRGGTSANEQFF
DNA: TGTGCCATCAGAGGAGGGACGTCTGCAAATGAGCAGTTCTTC

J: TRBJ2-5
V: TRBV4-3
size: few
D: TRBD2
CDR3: CASSQELARETQYF
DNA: TGCGCCAGCAGCCAAGAACTAGCGAGGGAGACCCAGTACTTC

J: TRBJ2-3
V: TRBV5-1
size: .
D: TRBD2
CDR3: CASSLDERGLDTQYF
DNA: TGCGCCAGCAGCTTGGATGAGCGGGGTTTGGATACGCAGTATTTT

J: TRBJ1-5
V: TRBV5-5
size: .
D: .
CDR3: CASSLRSGEWGQPQHF
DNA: TGTGCCAGCAGCTTGAGGTCAGGGGAATGGGGACAGCCCCAGCATTTT

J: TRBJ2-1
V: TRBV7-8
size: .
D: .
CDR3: CASSLYSLSGVTGSYNEQFF
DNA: TGTGCCAGCAGCTTATATTCCCTGTCCGGGGTGACAGGCTCCTACAATGAGCAGTTCTTC

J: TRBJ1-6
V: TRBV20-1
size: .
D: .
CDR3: CSASPRGAFLGSPLHF
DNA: TGCAGTGCTAGTCCCAGGGGAGCATTTTTAGGTTCACCCCTCCACTTT

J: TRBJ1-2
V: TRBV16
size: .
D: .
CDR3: CASSPSSWDGYTF
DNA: TGTGCCAGCAGCCCCAGTAGCTGGGATGGCTACACCTTC

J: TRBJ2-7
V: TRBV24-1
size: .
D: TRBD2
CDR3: CATSVGLAGRIEQYF
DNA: TGTGCCACCAGTGTTGGGCTAGCGGGGAGGATCGAGCAGTACTTC